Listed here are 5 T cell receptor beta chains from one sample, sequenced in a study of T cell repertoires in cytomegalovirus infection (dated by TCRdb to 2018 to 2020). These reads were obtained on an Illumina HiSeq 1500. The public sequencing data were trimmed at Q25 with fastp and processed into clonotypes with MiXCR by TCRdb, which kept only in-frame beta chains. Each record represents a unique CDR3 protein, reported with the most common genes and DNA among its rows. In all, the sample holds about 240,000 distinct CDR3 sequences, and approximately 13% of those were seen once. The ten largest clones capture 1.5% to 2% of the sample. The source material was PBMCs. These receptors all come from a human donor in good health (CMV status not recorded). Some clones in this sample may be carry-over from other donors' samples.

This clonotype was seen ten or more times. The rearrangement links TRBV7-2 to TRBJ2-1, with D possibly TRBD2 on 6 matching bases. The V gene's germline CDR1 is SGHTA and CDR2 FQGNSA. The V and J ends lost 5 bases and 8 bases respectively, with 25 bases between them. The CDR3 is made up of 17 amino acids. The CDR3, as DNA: TGTGCCAGCAGCCCGCGGGGATGGGGCCAACGATCTTATGAGCAGTTCTTC. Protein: CASSPRGWGQRSYEQFF.

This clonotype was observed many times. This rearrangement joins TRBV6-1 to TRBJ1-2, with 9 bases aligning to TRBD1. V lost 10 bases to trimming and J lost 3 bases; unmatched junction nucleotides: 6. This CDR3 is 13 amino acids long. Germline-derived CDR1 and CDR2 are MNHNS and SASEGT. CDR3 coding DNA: TGTGCCACAAAAAGACAGGGGGACTATGGCTACACCTTC. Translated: CATKRQGDYGYTF.

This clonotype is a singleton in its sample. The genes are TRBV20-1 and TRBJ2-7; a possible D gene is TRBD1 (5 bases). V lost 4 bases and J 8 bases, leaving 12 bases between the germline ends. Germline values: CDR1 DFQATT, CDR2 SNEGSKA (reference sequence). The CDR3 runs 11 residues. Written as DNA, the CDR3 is TGCAGTGCTAAGACAGAGTACAAGCAGTACTTC. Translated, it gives CSAKTEYKQYF.

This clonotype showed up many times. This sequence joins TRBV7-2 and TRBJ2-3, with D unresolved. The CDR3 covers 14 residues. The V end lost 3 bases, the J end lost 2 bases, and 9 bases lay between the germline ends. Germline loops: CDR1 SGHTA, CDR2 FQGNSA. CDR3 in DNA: TGTGCCAGCAGCTTGGGCTTCATCACAGATACGCAGTATTTT. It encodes CASSLGFITDTQYF. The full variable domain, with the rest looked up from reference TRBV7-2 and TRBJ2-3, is GAGVSQSPSNKVTEKGKDVELRCDPISGHTALYWYRQSLGQGLEFLIYFQGNSAPDKSGLPSDRFSAERTGGSVSTLTIQRTQQEDSAVYLCASSLGFITDTQYFGPGTRLTVL.

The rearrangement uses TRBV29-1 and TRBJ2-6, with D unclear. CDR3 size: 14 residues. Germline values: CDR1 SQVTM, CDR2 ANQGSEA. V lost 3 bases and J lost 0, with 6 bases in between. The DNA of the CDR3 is TGCAGCGTTGACCAGTCCTCTGGGGCCAACGTCCTGACTTTC. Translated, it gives CSVDQSSGANVLTF.